This is a list of T cell receptor beta chains from one sample in a study of blood T cell repertoires in COVID-19. Profiling relied on immunoSEQ multiplex PCR, and the TCRdb table lists in-frame clones only, not all of them. Found here are more than 200,000 clones, around 88% of them singletons; the top ten hold 5% to 6.5%. The sequenced sample consisted of peripheral blood. The receptors were sampled from a woman in her thirties with COVID-19, enrolled during active disease. Both conserved end residues are part of each CDR3. A D gene is named only where the DNA matches it firmly. Not every row has a clone size; where given, it reads once, few, many or a size class.

clone size	D gene	V gene	J gene	CDR3 DNA	CDR3 protein
NA	NA	TRBV10-1	TRBJ2-1	TGCGCCAGCAGTGAGGGGGGCCCCTCCTACAATGAGCAGTTCTTC	CASSEGGPSYNEQFF
NA	NA	TRBV2	TRBJ2-2	TGTGCCAGCAGTGGGACTGGGAATTCGAACACCGGGGAGCTGTTTTTT	CASSGTGNSNTGELFF
many	NA	TRBV10-3	TRBJ1-3	TGTGCCATCAGTGAGGGGGACAACTCTGGAAACACCATATATTTT	CAISEGDNSGNTIYF
NA	NA	TRBV15	TRBJ1-3	TGTGCCACCAGCAGAGTTCTTCTCGGCCAGGGCTCTGGAAACACCATATATTTT	CATSRVLLGQGSGNTIYF
NA	TRBD1	TRBV6-2/TRBV6-3	TRBJ2-3	TGTGCCAGCAGCAAATCAGGGGGTGAGGATACGCAGTATTTT	CASSKSGGEDTQYF
NA	TRBD1	TRBV10-3	TRBJ1-5	TGTGCCATCAGTGAGTCGCTCAGGGGGCTAGGTCAGCCCCAGCATTTT	CAISESLRGLGQPQHF
NA	NA	TRBV7-2	TRBJ1-2	TGTGCCAGCAGCTTAGGTCAGGGGAGCTATGGCTACACCTTC	CASSLGQGSYGYTF
NA	TRBD2	TRBV5-1	TRBJ2-2	TGCGCCAGCAGCTTGGGACTAGCTGCGAACACCGGGGAGCTGTTTTTT	CASSLGLAANTGELFF
NA	NA	TRBV5-1	TRBJ1-6	TGCGCCAGCAGCTTGGTACAGGGCTCCTATAATTCACCCCTCCACTTT	CASSLVQGSYNSPLHF
NA	NA	TRBV14	TRBJ2-1	TGTGCCAGCAGCCAAGAGGTGGCAGGGGTGGATGAGCAGTTCTTC	CASSQEVAGVDEQFF
NA	TRBD2	TRBV9	TRBJ2-1	TGTGCCAGCAGCGTAGCTTCGGCTAGCGGGTACTACAATGAGCAGTTCTTC	CASSVASASGYYNEQFF
NA	NA	TRBV3-1/TRBV3-2	TRBJ1-4	TGTGCCAGCAGCCAGGGGTACGGCGGGACCTTGGGAGGAAAACTGTTTTTT	CASSQGYGGTLGGKLFF
NA	TRBD2	TRBV4-1	TRBJ2-1	TGCGCCAGCAGCCAAGATCCGGGGGGGGGAGGTAATGAGCAGTTCTTC	CASSQDPGGGGNEQFF
NA	TRBD1	TRBV6-2/TRBV6-3	TRBJ2-3	TGTGCCAGCAGTTACCTCGGGACAGGAGGACTTCCTAGCACAGATACGCAGTATTTT	CASSYLGTGGLPSTDTQYF
once	NA	TRBV18	TRBJ2-1	TGTGCCAGCTCACGAAGAGATGAGCAGTTCTTC	CASSRRDEQFF
NA	TRBD1	TRBV5-4	TRBJ2-7	TGTGCCAGCAGCTTGATGGTTCTGACAGGGGGTGTGGGTTACGAGCAGTACTTC	CASSLMVLTGGVGYEQYF
NA	NA	TRBV6-4	TRBJ2-3	TGTGCCAGCAGTGAGGACAGACACACAGATACGCAGTATTTT	CASSEDRHTDTQYF
NA	TRBD2	TRBV7-2	TRBJ2-3	TGTGCCAGCAGCGCCCAGTCTAGCGGGAGTTCAGTAGATACGCAGTATTTT	CASSAQSSGSSVDTQYF
once	NA	TRBV6-5	TRBJ1-1	TGTGCCAGCAGTTCAGGGAGGCGGAACACTGAAGCTTTCTTT	CASSSGRRNTEAFF
NA	NA	TRBV18	TRBJ2-2	TGTGCCAGCTCACCTCAAGACTCGACGGCCGGGGAGCTGTTTTTT	CASSPQDSTAGELFF
NA	NA	TRBV3-1/TRBV3-2	TRBJ1-2	TGTGCCAGCAGCCAGAAGACCATTGCCAGGGGCCGCTTTCGAGGCTACACCTTC	CASSQKTIARGRFRGYTF
NA	NA	TRBV27	TRBJ2-2	TGTGCCAGCAACCAAAAGGGGGCGAACACCGGGGAGCTGTTTTTT	CASNQKGANTGELFF
NA	NA	TRBV7-9	TRBJ1-2	TGTGCCAGCAGCTTAGCACAGGGCTACACCTTC	CASSLAQGYTF
NA	NA	TRBV7-2	TRBJ2-5	TGTGCCAGCAGCTTTGACGGAGACGGGGAGACCCAGTACTTC	CASSFDGDGETQYF
once	NA	TRBV7-2	TRBJ1-1	TGTGCCAGCAGCGAGTCACTCCAAACTTACACTGAAGCTTTCTTT	CASSESLQTYTEAFF
NA	NA	TRBV6-5	TRBJ2-7	TGTGCCAGCAGTTACTCGATTTTAGGCCTAGCCTACGAGCAGTACTTC	CASSYSILGLAYEQYF
NA	NA	TRBV3-1/TRBV3-2	TRBJ2-5	TGTGCCAGCAGCCAAAGGACAGCCCAAGAGACCCAGTACTTC	CASSQRTAQETQYF
NA	TRBD1	TRBV2	TRBJ1-2	TGTGCCAGCGGAGGACAGGGGACCGTCTATGGCTACACCTTC	CASGGQGTVYGYTF
NA	TRBD1	TRBV13	TRBJ2-1	TGTGCCAGCAGCCACGGACAGGGGAGGAATGAGCAGTTCTTC	CASSHGQGRNEQFF
NA	TRBD1	TRBV5-1	TRBJ1-3	TGCGCCAGCAGCCTACGACAGGGGGCGCAAGGTGGAAACACCATATATTTT	CASSLRQGAQGGNTIYF